This T cell receptor (beta chain) derives from a study of T-cell memory formation after mild COVID-19. Across the study: The TCR clusters were mostly specific to one donor.

5'RACE primed at constant segments yielded TCR alpha and TCR beta cDNA libraries bearing sample barcodes and UMIs. MiXCR, run by TCRdb on the 5' RACE reads, gives a single entry per CDR3 protein. The sample records 540,000 or so distinct CDR3 sequences, roughly 22% being singletons. Many counts were recorded for this clonotype. As yet, its antigen is unknown. Germline loops: CDR1 SEHNR, CDR2 FQNEAQ (reference sequence). V was clipped by 0 bases and J by 0 bases; unmatched bases: 1. The length of the CDR3 is 16 residues. Study outcomes and limitations: Pre-infection memory showed some responding clones, and this suggested that cross-reactive memory joined. CD8+ contracting clones occupied EMRA, while CD4+ ones occupied mainly CM and EM.

Sequenced sample: PBMCs or a T cell subset sorted from them (not recorded which). This rearrangement joins TRBV7-9 to TRBJ2-2, with 7 bases fitting TRBD1. The clonotype originates from an adult woman who had mild COVID-19 (a few samples of this study predate the infection). Cell type and time point are not known. The CDR3 bases are TGTGCCAGCAGCTTAGCTGGGACAGCGAACACCGGGGAGCTGTTTTTT. It translates to CASSLAGTANTGELFF.